These 22 T cell receptor beta chains originate from one sample sequenced in a study of early T cells in non-severe SARS-CoV-2 infection. TCRdb recomputed calls from the 5' RACE reads with MiXCR, one row per CDR3 protein. Counted here are tens of thousands of distinct CDR3 sequences, 13% occurring once; the ten biggest clones make up approximately 4.8%. Sequenced: whole blood. Receptors originate from an adult who was a healthcare worker with PCR-confirmed SARS-CoV-2 infection or an uninfected control (not recorded which).

Only a few counts were recorded for this clonotype. The rearrangement links TRBV5-4 to TRBJ1-6; D might be TRBD1 (5 bases). CDR1 is SGHNT and CDR2 is YYREEE in the germline V gene (reference sequence). With 0 bases removed from V and 7 bases from J, the gap between germline ends came to 14 bases. CDR3 length: 16 residues. The CDR3 region is CASSLGTRGRNSPLHF. The DNA for the CDR3 is TGTGCCAGCAGCTTGGGGACAAGGGGTCGCAATTCACCCCTCCACTTT.

V and J are TRBV5-4 and TRBJ2-2; 12 nucleotides match TRBD2. CDR3 length equals 16 residues. The ends lost 4 bases at V and 7 bases at J; junction bases unmatched: 8. Germline loops: CDR1 SGHNT, CDR2 YYREEE (reference sequence). The CDR3 region is CASSAMTSGGIGELFF. CDR3 bases: TGTGCCAGCAGCGCCATGACTAGCGGGGGTATCGGGGAGCTGTTTTTT.

This clonotype was seen ten or more times. V is TRBV7-9 and J is TRBJ2-4; D gene ambiguous. Trimming removed 7 bases at V and 6 bases at J, with 7 bases between. The CDR3 is 11 amino acids. Germline lookup yields CDR1 SEHNR and CDR2 FQNEAQ (reference sequence). Here the CDR3 DNA reads TGTGCCAGCACCCCGGGAAACATTCAGTACTTC. Its translation is CASTPGNIQYF.

This clonotype was seen once. The CDR3 DNA reads TGTGCCAGCAGCCTCGATGGTAGCGGAACCTACGAGCAGTACTTC. Amino acid sequence: CASSLDGSGTYEQYF. The gene calls are TRBV7-6 and TRBJ2-7, with a tentative D call TRBD2 (6 bases). The CDR3 sequence is 15 residues long. The germline V gene encodes CDR1 SGHVS and CDR2 FNYEAQ. V was clipped by 5 bases and J by 2 bases, with 16 bases between them.

Only a few counts were recorded for this clonotype. The V and J genes are TRBV9 and TRBJ2-3; D is unresolved. This CDR3 contains 13 residues. Deletions cut 0 bases from V and 4 bases from J, with 6 bases between. Germline V gene lookup returns CDR1 SGDLS and CDR2 YYNGEE. The CDR3 DNA sequence: TGTGCCAGCAGCGTAGAGTGGGCAGATACGCAGTATTTT. This sequence encodes CASSVEWADTQYF.

This clonotype occurred many times. This chain connects TRBV27 to TRBJ1-1; D remains ambiguous. The CDR3 has 13 residues. Trimming left V 5 bases short and J 6 bases short, with 13 bases between. Germline V gene sequence: CDR1 MNHEY, CDR2 SMNVEV (reference sequence). The CDR3 nucleotides read TGTGCCAGCAGTCCCCGTTATACCCCTGAAGCTTTCTTT. This gives the protein CASSPRYTPEAFF.

The chain uses TRBV3-1 and TRBJ2-7; D is uncertain. The V gene lost 7 bases and the J gene lost 3 bases, with 13 bases spanning the gap. This CDR3 is built from 13 residues. Germline-derived CDR1 and CDR2 are LGHDT and YNNKEL (reference sequence). CDR3 sequence (DNA): TGTGCCAGCACCGGCGGAAGTGACTACGAGCAGTACTTC. This translates into CASTGGSDYEQYF.

The chain links TRBV11-2 to TRBJ2-7; D is uncertain. The CDR3 consists of 14 residues. Looked up from germline, CDR1 is SGHAT and CDR2 is FQNNGV. Between the trimmed V and J ends, which lost 0 bases and 2 bases, there was a span of 8 bases. The CDR3 loop reads CASSLDRVPYEQYF. DNA for the CDR3: TGTGCCAGCAGCTTAGACCGGGTCCCCTACGAGCAGTACTTC.

This clonotype came up a few times. The chain employs TRBV6-6 and TRBJ1-2; the D gene is possibly TRBD1 (5 bases). Deletions cut 7 bases from V and 3 bases from J, with 15 bases between. The CDR3 consists of 14 residues. Germline CDR1 and CDR2: MNHNY and SVGAGI (reference sequence). The DNA of the CDR3 is TGTGCCAGCAAGGTAGAGGGGTCGCACTATGGCTACACCTTC. Its translation is CASKVEGSHYGYTF.

V usage is TRBV20-1 and J usage is TRBJ1-5; 7 positions agree with TRBD1. The CDR3 is made up of 20 amino acids. V dropped 1 base and J dropped 1; count of bases not matched to a gene: 19. CDR1 is DFQATT, CDR2 SNEGSKA, per germline (reference sequence). CDR3 protein: CSARAYRGYSGFGSNQPQHF. CDR3 sequence (DNA): TGCAGTGCTAGAGCCTACAGGGGATATTCTGGCTTTGGGAGCAATCAGCCCCAGCATTTT.

This chain joins TRBV12-3 or TRBV12-4 and TRBJ2-7; D perhaps matches TRBD1 (5 bases). This CDR3 spans 13 amino acids. Trimming removed 8 bases from V and 2 bases from J, with 13 bases in between. The CDR3 protein is CASLSQETYEQYF. CDR3 DNA: TGTGCCAGCCTTTCACAGGAGACCTACGAGCAGTACTTC.

By share, this clonotype counts as large. J is TRBJ2-5 and V is TRBV29-1; 7 nucleotides line up with TRBD2. V was clipped by 4 bases and J by 5 bases; unmatched bases: 16. Germline V gene lookup returns CDR1 SQVTM and CDR2 ANQGSEA. CDR3 length: 16 amino acids. CDR3 sequence (DNA): TGCAGCGTTGCAGGGTCTAGTCGGGGGGACGGTGAGACCCAGTACTTC. It codes for CSVAGSSRGDGETQYF.

Points on this clonotype: This sequence may be a read error, since a much larger clone differs from it by one base. The chain combines TRBV20-1 with TRBJ2-2; D is possibly TRBD1 or TRBD2 (5 bases each). The ends were cut back, 6 bases at V and 1 base at J, with 12 bases in the middle. CDR3 length: 14 amino acids. Germline loops: CDR1 DFQATT, CDR2 SNEGSKA (reference sequence). The CDR3 DNA reads TGCAGTGCCTGTGGGGGTCAGAACACCGGGGAGCTGTTTTTT. Encoded protein: CSACGGQNTGELFF.

This clonotype appeared many times. This chain uses TRBV20-1 with TRBJ1-3, with no clear D. In germline, CDR1 is DFQATT, CDR2 SNEGSKA (reference sequence). The CDR3 has 16 residues. Trimming pared 2 bases from V and 0 bases from J, leaving 14 bases between. The CDR3, as DNA: TGCAGTGCTAGACCCGCGGCCTTCGACTCTGGAAACACCATATATTTT. Its translation is CSARPAAFDSGNTIYF.

This clonotype was observed many times. This chain uses TRBV25-1 with TRBJ2-7, with TRBD1 matching 7 bases. The germline gives CDR1 MGHDK, CDR2 SYGVNS. V trimming: 0 bases; J trimming: 3 bases; junction bases outside the gene matches: 8. The CDR3 loop spans 16 amino acids. The CDR3 protein is CASSEYGTANYYEQYF. In DNA form, the CDR3 reads TGTGCCAGCAGTGAATACGGGACAGCGAATTACTACGAGCAGTACTTC.

The chain links TRBV20-1 to TRBJ2-5; 9 positions match TRBD2. After removal of 3 bases from V and 7 bases from J, the junction contained 9 bases not matched to a gene. The CDR3 runs to 14 residues. Germline loops: CDR1 DFQATT, CDR2 SNEGSKA (reference sequence). The CDR3 bases are TGCAGTGCTAGCGATACTAGCGGGTTGGGGACCCAGTACTTC. Amino acids: CSASDTSGLGTQYF.

The rearrangement links TRBV27 to TRBJ2-3; 10 bases are shared with TRBD1. V lost 6 bases and J lost 3; bases outside the gene matches: 9. The CDR3 consists of 16 residues. Per germline, CDR1 MNHEY and CDR2 SMNVEV (reference sequence). CDR3 residues: CASRDLPGQGTDTQYF. The DNA for the CDR3 is TGTGCCAGCAGGGACCTCCCGGGACAGGGGACAGATACGCAGTATTTT.

This clonotype has at least ten counts. The chain employs TRBV6-5 and TRBJ1-2; the D gene is possibly TRBD1 (5 bases). The CDR3 is 12 amino acids. The ends were cut back, 5 bases at V and 5 bases at J, with 9 bases in the middle. Germline CDR1 and CDR2: MNHEY and SVGAGI. The CDR3 spells CASSRDPYGYTF. CDR3 coding DNA: TGTGCCAGCAGTAGGGACCCGTATGGCTACACCTTC.

In this sample, this clonotype turned up many times. This chain links TRBV7-9 with TRBJ1-4; TRBD1 matches at 7 bases. V was clipped by 5 bases and J by 8 bases; unmatched bases: 8. The CDR3 has 14 residues. Germline CDR1 reads SEHNR; CDR2 reads FQNEAQ (reference sequence). The CDR3 bases are TGTGCCAGCAGCCCCGGGACAGCTGGAGAAAAACTGTTTTTT. Amino acid sequence: CASSPGTAGEKLFF.

This sequence joins TRBV10-3 and TRBJ1-2, with D maybe TRBD1 (5 bases). The germline V gene encodes CDR1 ENHRY and CDR2 SYGVKD. The CDR3 spans 14 residues. Trimming removed 3 bases at V and 2 bases at J, with 10 bases between. The chain's CDR3 is CAISDLGGNYGYTF. The DNA for the CDR3 is TGTGCCATCAGTGATCTGGGGGGAAACTATGGCTACACCTTC.

Notes on this clonotype: It may be a read error: a sequence one base away is much more abundant. The genes are TRBV6-2 or TRBV6-3 and TRBJ1-3, with D perhaps matching TRBD1 (5 bases). The germline V gene has CDR1 MNHEY and CDR2 SVGEGT. The CDR3 is 13 amino acids. CDR3 region: CASRRDGGNIIYF. The CDR3, as DNA: TGTGCCAGCAGACGGGACGGAGGAAACATCATATATTTT.

The sample holds many counts of this clonotype. The chain has TRBV10-3 and TRBJ2-1, with 10 positions matching TRBD1. Germline CDR1 ENHRY, CDR2 SYGVKD. After removal of 7 bases from V and 8 bases from J, the junction contained 5 bases not matched to a gene. The CDR3 is 13 residues long. CDR3 sequence: CAITGTGDDEQFF. CDR3 DNA: TGTGCCATCACCGGGACAGGGGACGATGAGCAGTTCTTC.